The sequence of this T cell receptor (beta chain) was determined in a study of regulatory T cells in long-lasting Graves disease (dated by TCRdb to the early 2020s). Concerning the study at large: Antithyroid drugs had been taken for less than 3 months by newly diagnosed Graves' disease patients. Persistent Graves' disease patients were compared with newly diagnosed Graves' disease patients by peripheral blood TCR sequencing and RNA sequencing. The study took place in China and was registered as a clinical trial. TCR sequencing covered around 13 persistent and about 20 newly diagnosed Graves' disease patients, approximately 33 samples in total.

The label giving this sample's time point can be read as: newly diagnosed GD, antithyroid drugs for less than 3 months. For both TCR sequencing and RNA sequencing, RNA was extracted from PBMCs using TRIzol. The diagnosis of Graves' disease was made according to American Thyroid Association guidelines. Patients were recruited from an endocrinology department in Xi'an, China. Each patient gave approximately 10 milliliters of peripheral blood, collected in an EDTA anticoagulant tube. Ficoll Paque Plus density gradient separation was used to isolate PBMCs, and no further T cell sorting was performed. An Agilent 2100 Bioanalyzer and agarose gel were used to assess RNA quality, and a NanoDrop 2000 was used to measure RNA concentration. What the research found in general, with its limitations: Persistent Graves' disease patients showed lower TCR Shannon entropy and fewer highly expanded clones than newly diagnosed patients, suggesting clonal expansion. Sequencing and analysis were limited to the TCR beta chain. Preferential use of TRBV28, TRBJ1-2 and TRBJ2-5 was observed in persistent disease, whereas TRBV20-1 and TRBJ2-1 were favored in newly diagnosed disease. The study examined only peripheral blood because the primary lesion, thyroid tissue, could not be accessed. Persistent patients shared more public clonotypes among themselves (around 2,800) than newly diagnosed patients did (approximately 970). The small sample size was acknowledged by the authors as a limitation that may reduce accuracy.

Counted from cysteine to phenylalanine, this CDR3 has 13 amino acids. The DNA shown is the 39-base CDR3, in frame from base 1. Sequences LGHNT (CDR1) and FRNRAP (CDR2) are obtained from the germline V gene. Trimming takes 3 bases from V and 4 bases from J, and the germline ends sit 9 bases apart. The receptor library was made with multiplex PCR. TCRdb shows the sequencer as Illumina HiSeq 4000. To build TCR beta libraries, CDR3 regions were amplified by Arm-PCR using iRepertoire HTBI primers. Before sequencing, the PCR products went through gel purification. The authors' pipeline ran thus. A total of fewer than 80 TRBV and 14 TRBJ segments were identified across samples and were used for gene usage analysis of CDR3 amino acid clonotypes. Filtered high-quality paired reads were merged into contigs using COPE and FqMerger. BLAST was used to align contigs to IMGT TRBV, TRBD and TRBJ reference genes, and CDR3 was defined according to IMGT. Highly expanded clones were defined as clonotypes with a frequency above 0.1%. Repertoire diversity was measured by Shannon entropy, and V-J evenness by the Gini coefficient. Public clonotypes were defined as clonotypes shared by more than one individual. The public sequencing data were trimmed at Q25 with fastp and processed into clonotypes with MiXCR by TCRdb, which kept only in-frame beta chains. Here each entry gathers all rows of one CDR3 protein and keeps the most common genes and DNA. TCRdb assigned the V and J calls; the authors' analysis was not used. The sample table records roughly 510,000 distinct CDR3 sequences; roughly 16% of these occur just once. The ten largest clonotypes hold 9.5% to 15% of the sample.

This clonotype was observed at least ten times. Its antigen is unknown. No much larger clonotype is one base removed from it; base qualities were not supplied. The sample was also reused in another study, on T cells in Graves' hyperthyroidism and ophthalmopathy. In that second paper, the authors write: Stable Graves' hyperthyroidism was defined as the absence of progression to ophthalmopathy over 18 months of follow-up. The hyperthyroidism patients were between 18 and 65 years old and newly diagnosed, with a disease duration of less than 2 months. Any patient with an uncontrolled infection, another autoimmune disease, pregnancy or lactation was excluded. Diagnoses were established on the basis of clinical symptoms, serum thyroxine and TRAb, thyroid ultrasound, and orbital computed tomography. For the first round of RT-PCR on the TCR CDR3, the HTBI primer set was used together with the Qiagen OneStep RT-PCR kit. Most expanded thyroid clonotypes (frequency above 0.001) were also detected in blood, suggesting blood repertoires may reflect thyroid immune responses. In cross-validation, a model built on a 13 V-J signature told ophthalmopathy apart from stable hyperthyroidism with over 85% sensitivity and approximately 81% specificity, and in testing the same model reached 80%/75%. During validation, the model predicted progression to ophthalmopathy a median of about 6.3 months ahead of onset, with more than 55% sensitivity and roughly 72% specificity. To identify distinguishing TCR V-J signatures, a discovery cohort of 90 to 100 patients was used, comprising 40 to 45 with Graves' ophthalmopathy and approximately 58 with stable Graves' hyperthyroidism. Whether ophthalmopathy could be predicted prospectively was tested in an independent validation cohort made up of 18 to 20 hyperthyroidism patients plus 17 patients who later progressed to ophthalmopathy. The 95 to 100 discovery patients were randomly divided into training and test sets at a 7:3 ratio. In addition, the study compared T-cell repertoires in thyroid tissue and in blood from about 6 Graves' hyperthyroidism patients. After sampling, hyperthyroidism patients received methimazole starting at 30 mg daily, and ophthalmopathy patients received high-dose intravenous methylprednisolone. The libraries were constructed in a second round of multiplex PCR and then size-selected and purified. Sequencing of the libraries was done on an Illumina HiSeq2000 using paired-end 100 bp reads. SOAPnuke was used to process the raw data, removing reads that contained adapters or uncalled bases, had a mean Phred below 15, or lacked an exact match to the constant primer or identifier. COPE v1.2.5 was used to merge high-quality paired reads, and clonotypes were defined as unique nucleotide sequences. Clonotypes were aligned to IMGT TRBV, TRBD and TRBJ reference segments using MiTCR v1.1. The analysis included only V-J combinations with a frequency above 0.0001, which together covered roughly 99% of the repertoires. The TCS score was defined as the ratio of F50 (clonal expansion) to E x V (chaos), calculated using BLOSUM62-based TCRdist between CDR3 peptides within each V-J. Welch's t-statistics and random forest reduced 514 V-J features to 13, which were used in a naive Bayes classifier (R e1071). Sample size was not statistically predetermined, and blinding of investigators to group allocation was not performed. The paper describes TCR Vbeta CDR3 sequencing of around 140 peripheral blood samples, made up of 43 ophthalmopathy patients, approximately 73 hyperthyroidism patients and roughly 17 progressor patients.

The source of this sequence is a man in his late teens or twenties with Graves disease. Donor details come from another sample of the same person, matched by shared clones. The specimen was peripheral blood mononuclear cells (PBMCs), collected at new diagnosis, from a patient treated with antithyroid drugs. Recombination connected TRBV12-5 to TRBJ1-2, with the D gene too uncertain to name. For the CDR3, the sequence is CASGFPDLYGYTF. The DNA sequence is TGTGCTAGTGGTTTCCCGGACCTCTATGGCTACACCTTC.